The T cell receptor (beta chain) under discussion was sequenced for a study of T cell responses to AZD1222 COVID-19 vaccine. The germline V gene encodes CDR1 SGHDN and CDR2 FVKESK. The V end lost 4 bases, the J end lost 0 bases, and 10 bases lay between the germline ends. This CDR3 is built from 15 residues. Libraries were prepared by immunoSEQ multiplex PCR; TCRdb keeps only in-frame clonotypes and omits some of them. In the table there are 200,000 or so clones, around 92% of which are singletons. This TCR was recovered from an adult in good health. The input for sequencing was peripheral blood, taken on day 0 of AZD1222 vaccination. The chain joins TRBV14 to TRBJ1-3; no definite D call. The DNA of the CDR3 is TGTGCCAGCAGCCCTAGGGATTACTCTGGAAACACCATATATTTT. It codes for CASSPRDYSGNTIYF.